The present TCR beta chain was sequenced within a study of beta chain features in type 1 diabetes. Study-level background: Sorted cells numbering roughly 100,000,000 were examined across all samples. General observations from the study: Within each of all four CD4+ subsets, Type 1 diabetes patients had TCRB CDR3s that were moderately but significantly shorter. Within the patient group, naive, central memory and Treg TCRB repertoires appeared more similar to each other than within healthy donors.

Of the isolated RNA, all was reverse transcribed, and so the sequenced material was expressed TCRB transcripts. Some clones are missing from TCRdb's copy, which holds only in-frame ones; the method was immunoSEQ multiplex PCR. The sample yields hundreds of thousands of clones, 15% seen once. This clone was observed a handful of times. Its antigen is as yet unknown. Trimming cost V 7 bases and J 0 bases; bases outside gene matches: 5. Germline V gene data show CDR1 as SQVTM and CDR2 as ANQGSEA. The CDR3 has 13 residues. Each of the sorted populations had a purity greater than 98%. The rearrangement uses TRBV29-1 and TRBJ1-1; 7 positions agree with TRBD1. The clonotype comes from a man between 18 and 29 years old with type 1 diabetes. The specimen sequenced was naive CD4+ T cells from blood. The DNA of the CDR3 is TGCAGCGCCGAACAGGGGCTGAACACTGAAGCTTTCTTT. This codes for CSAEQGLNTEAFF.